Following are 8 T cell receptor beta chains from one sample sequenced in a study of CD8+CD57+ T cells in acquired aplastic anemia. Profiling of TCR beta VDJ combinations and CDR3 sequences used genomic DNA as template. TCRdb reprocessed the reads with MiXCR, giving one entry per CDR3 protein. The sample records around 170,000 distinct CDR3 sequences, 46% being singletons. The sample was sorted CD4+, CD8+, or CD8+CD57+ T cells (not recorded which) from PBMCs. All receptors come from a human donor in good health.

Ten or more counts support this clonotype. The chain uses TRBV19 and TRBJ1-4; D remains ambiguous. Germline CDR1 and CDR2: LNHDA and SQIVND (reference sequence). The ends were cut back, 10 bases at V and 11 bases at J, with 17 bases in the middle. This CDR3 is 12 amino acids long. CDR3 loop: CATTDVSGKLFF. The CDR3 region has the DNA TGTGCCACTACAGATGTTTCTGGGAAACTGTTTTTT.

This clonotype has ten or more counts. CDR3 protein: CASSLQGAGNTIYF. For the CDR3, the DNA is TGTGCCAGCAGCTTGCAGGGGGCCGGAAACACCATATATTTT. This chain joins TRBV5-4 and TRBJ1-3; 8 bases are a match to TRBD1. CDR3 length: 14 residues. Germline V gene sequence: CDR1 SGHNT, CDR2 YYREEE (reference sequence). V lost 1 base, J lost 4 bases, and 1 base stayed unmatched.

This clonotype was recorded once. The CDR3 region is CASSLGSEAFF. CDR3 DNA sequence: TGTGCCAGCAGCTTAGGGTCTGAAGCTTTCTTT. The chain couples TRBV7-3 to TRBJ1-1; D remains ambiguous. Trimming left V 2 bases short and J 6 bases short, with 4 bases between. Per germline, CDR1 SGHTA and CDR2 FQGTGA. The CDR3 has 11 amino acids.

This clonotype was seen more than once but under ten times. This chain connects TRBV19 to TRBJ1-5; D ambiguous. V shed 5 bases and J shed 3 bases, with 11 bases lying between them. The CDR3 length is 14 residues. Germline V gene data show CDR1 as LNHDA and CDR2 as SQIVND (reference sequence). The CDR3 sequence: CASSLGFDNQPQHF. DNA of the CDR3: TGTGCCAGTAGTTTGGGGTTCGACAATCAGCCCCAGCATTTT. Full variable domain (remainder filled in from reference TRBV19 and TRBJ1-5): DGGITQSPKYLFRKEGQNVTLSCEQNLNHDAMYWYRQDPGQGLRLIYYSQIVNDFQKGDIAEGYSVSREKKESFPLTVTSAQKNPTAFYLCASSLGFDNQPQHFGDGTRLSIL.

The chain couples TRBV7-2 to TRBJ2-5; D is perhaps TRBD1 or TRBD2 (5 bases each). CDR3 length: 14 amino acids. CDR1 is SGHTA and CDR2 is FQGNSA in the germline V gene. V was pared by 5 bases and J by 5 bases, with 15 bases between. The chain's CDR3 is CASSPLRGRETQYF. For the CDR3, the DNA is TGTGCCAGCAGCCCCCTGAGGGGACGGGAGACCCAGTACTTC.

This clonotype was seen at least ten times. The V gene is TRBV20-1, the J gene TRBJ2-7; 10 nucleotides match TRBD1. This CDR3 is built from 15 residues. Per the germline V gene, CDR1 is DFQATT and CDR2 is SNEGSKA (reference sequence). The J segment lost 3 bases and the V segment lost 5 bases, leaving 10 bases of the junction unmatched. The CDR3 region has the DNA TGCAGTGCTGCTAAAGGGGACAGGGGAAGCTACGAGCAGTACTTC. This sequence encodes CSAAKGDRGSYEQYF.

The rearrangement uses TRBV10-3 and TRBJ1-3; 10 positions agree with TRBD1. The V segment lost 3 bases and the J segment 2 bases; nucleotides outside the gene matches: 7. The length of the CDR3 is 17 residues. The germline CDR1 and CDR2 sequences are ENHRY and SYGVKD. The CDR3 DNA sequence: TGTGCCATCAGTGATTGGACAGGGGGTGGAACTGGAAACACCATATATTTT. Its protein is CAISDWTGGGTGNTIYF.

J is TRBJ2-5 and V is TRBV7-2, with D perhaps given as TRBD1 or TRBD2 (5 bases each). The germline V gene encodes CDR1 SGHTA and CDR2 FQGNSA. The V gene lost 5 bases and the J gene lost 4 bases, with 14 bases spanning the gap. This CDR3 has 14 amino acids. The CDR3 here is CASSPSRDGETQYF. CDR3 DNA: TGTGCCAGCAGCCCCAGCCGGGACGGAGAGACCCAGTACTTC.